This T cell receptor (beta chain) originates from a study of shared clonotypes between healthy human individuals. Only in-frame clones appear in the TCRdb table, and some are missing; sequencing was by immunoSEQ multiplex PCR. The data hold around 2.3 million clones, with roughly 95% observed a single time. All donors were healthy HIV-negative adults lacking recent acute infections or vaccinations. The CDR3 has 15 amino acids. The germline CDR1 and CDR2 sequences are LNHDA and SQIVND (reference sequence). V was shortened by 0 bases and J by 4 bases, with 10 bases between the two germline ends. The specimen sequenced was naive CD4+ T cells sorted from blood. Subset meaning: CD45RA+ positively selected. The receptor's source is a man in his late teens or twenties in good health. This chain joins TRBV19 and TRBJ2-1; tentative D call: TRBD2 (6 bases). The CDR3 DNA is TGTGCCAGTAGTATAGATCCGGGAGTTTACAATGAGCAGTTCTTC. Translation: CASSIDPGVYNEQFF. Full variable domain (remainder filled in from reference TRBV19 and TRBJ2-1): DGGITQSPKYLFRKEGQNVTLSCEQNLNHDAMYWYRQDPGQGLRLIYYSQIVNDFQKGDIAEGYSVSREKKESFPLTVTSAQKNPTAFYLCASSIDPGVYNEQFFGPGTRLTVL.